The 8 T cell receptor beta chains given below trace back to one sample, sequenced in a study of low-dose radiotherapy and immunotherapy resistance in tumors. The time point: after trial treatment. Treatment in this sample: LDRT plus nivolumab, ipilimumab, low-dose cyclophosphamide and aspirin (RACIN trial). Covering alpha and beta chains, TRAV- and TRBV-specific primers were used for the first-strand cDNA. TCR amplification involved around 22 PCR cycles with a constant-region primer and V-primer adapter. TCRdb re-called the reads through MiXCR, storing one row per CDR3 protein. The profile shows about 100,000 distinct CDR3 sequences, about 20% of them singletons. The starting material was PBMCs, obtained after low-dose radiotherapy plus immunotherapy. The receptor source for this set is a male donor with prostate cancer.

This clonotype appeared many times. This chain uses TRBV7-2 with TRBJ1-3; possible D gene TRBD1, 6 bases. This CDR3 spans 15 amino acids. Trimming removed 3 bases at V and 4 bases at J, with 13 bases between. Germline loops: CDR1 SGHTA, CDR2 FQGNSA. CDR3 protein: CASSFLRGAGNTIYF. CDR3 sequence (DNA): TGTGCCAGCAGCTTTCTTCGGGGGGCCGGAAACACCATATATTTT.

Comments on this clonotype: This likely traces to a read error, being one base from a far larger clone. The CDR3 sequence: CVSSDLPNEQFF. In DNA form, the CDR3 reads TGTGTCAGCAGCGACCTACCCAATGAGCAGTTCTTC. The chain links TRBV5-1 to TRBJ2-1; D remains ambiguous. The CDR3 covers 12 residues. Germline CDR1 reads SGHRS; CDR2 reads YFSETQ.

This clonotype came up many times. V gene TRBV12-3 or TRBV12-4 combines with J gene TRBJ2-1; D gene unclear. The CDR3 totals 12 residues. The V end lost 4 bases, the J end lost 3 bases, and 4 bases lay between the germline ends. CDR3 bases: TGTGCCAGCAGTTGGGGCTACAATGAGCAGTTCTTC. Translation gives CASSWGYNEQFF.

Concerning this clonotype: A far larger clone is off by one base, so a read error is likely. The CDR3 is CASCGLSGTYNEQFF. As DNA, the CDR3 is TGCGCCAGCTGTGGCCTCAGCGGGACCTACAATGAGCAGTTCTTC. The rearrangement uses TRBV10-1 and TRBJ2-1; 7 bases are shared with TRBD2. Germline V CDR1 and CDR2: WNHNN, SYGVQD (reference sequence). The CDR3 contains 15 residues. J gave up 2 bases and V 8 bases, and 9 bases lay outside the gene matches.

This clonotype was found many times. J is TRBJ2-5 and V is TRBV2, with D possibly TRBD2 on 5 matching bases. Per the germline V gene, CDR1 is SNHLY and CDR2 is FYNNEI. V lost 4 bases to trimming and J lost 7 bases, with 13 bases between them. The CDR3 runs to 13 residues. The CDR3 sequence is CASSAPNGGTQYF. The CDR3 DNA follows: TGTGCCAGCAGTGCCCCTAACGGAGGGACCCAGTACTTC.

This clonotype was observed many times. The CDR3 nucleotides are TGCGCCAGCAGCCCCGGGACCTCTTGGGGCTACACCTTC. It specifies CASSPGTSWGYTF. This chain joins TRBV5-1 and TRBJ1-2; perhaps TRBD1 as D (5 bases). The CDR3 runs 13 residues. CDR1 is SGHRS and CDR2 is YFSETQ in the germline V gene. V was pared by 4 bases and J by 8 bases, with 15 bases between.

This clonotype showed up many times. The J gene is TRBJ2-1, the V gene TRBV5-1, with 7 bases that match TRBD2. Germline V CDR1 and CDR2: SGHRS, YFSETQ. CDR3 length: 14 residues. V lost 0 bases and J lost 9; bases outside the gene matches: 6. The DNA for the CDR3 is TGCGCCAGCAGCTTGGAGGGAGGGTATGGTGAGCAGTTCTTC. As protein: CASSLEGGYGEQFF. The whole variable domain, remainder taken from reference TRBV5-1 and TRBJ2-1, is KAGVTQTPRYLIKTRGQQVTLSCSPISGHRSVSWYQQTPGQGLQFLFEYFSETQRNKGNFPGRFSGRQFSNSRSEMNVSTLELGDSALYLCASSLEGGYGEQFFGPGTRLTVL.

This CDR3 reads CASSQDFGGGGYGYTF. In DNA, the CDR3 is TGCGCCAGCAGCCAAGATTTTGGGGGAGGGGGCTATGGCTACACCTTC. This chain joins TRBV4-3 and TRBJ1-2; a weak D match, TRBD1 (6 bases). The CDR3 length is 16 residues. Trimming left V 0 bases short and J 4 bases short, with 15 bases between. Germline V CDR1 and CDR2: LGHNA, YSLEER.